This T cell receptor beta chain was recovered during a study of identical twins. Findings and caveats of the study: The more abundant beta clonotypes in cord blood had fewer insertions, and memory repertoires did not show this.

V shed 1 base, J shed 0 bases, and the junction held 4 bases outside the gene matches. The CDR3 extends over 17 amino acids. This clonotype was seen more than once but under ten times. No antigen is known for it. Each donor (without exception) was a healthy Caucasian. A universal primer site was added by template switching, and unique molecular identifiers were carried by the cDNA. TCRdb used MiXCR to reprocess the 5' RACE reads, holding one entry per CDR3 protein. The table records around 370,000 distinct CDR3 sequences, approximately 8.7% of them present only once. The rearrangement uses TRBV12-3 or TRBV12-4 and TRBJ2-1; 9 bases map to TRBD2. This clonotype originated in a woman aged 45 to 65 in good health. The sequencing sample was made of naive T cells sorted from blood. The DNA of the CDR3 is TGTGCCAGCAGTTTAGGGTCACTAGCGGGCTCCTACAATGAGCAGTTCTTC. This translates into CASSLGSLAGSYNEQFF.